This entry is about one TCR beta chain. Its matching antigen is unknown. Exclusion applied to patients with other autoimmune diseases, uncontrolled infections, pregnancy or lactation. A diagnosis was made from clinical symptoms together with serum thyroxine, TRAb, thyroid ultrasound and orbital computed tomography. The source of the sample is a study of Graves' ophthalmopathy and Graves' hyperthyroidism. Findings of the study overall: A model built from 13 signatures distinguished ophthalmopathy from stable hyperthyroidism with about 86% sensitivity and 70% to 84% specificity. Detection in blood was also observed for most expanded thyroid clonotypes above 0.001 frequency.

TCR beta CDR3 regions were amplified from RNA transcripts. Amplification began with first-round RT-PCR using HTBI primers, then second-round multiplex PCR was performed. MiXCR, run by TCRdb on the multiplex PCR reads, gives a single entry per CDR3 protein. The repertoire holds roughly 1.1 million distinct CDR3 sequences, with about 36% as singletons. The TCR sequence derives from an adult man with Graves' hyperthyroidism. Sequences were obtained from peripheral blood or thyroid tissue (not recorded which).

CDR3 bases: TGTGCCAGCAGTTGGTTTGGGGTCGAGCAGTACTTC. Translation: CASSWFGVEQYF. This chain links TRBV11-2 with TRBJ2-7; D unclear. V was trimmed by 6 bases and J by 6 bases, leaving 12 bases between them. Germline loops: CDR1 SGHAT, CDR2 FQNNGV. The CDR3 is made up of 12 amino acids.